Listed below are T cell receptor beta chains from one sample, sequenced in a study of glioma-infiltrating T cells after dendritic cell vaccination. Produced via immunoSEQ multiplex PCR; TCRdb's table is partial and in-frame only. Among roughly 41,000 clones listed, approximately 84% were seen once. Sequenced here: blood, sampled before dendritic cell vaccination. The origin of the receptors is a human donor with glioblastoma. CDR3s include the opening cysteine and the closing phenylalanine or tryptophan. The order of the fields is clone size, V gene, J gene, D gene, CDR3 protein, CDR3 DNA. D genes are given only for firm matches. Some rows have no size entry. The others give once, few or many, or a class for an expanded clone.

.,TRBV4-3,TRBJ1-2,TRBD1,CASSQDFLEAGGFVGYTF,TGCGCCAGCAGCCAAGATTTTCTAGAGGCAGGGGGCTTTGTGGGCTACACCTTC
.,TRBV25-1,TRBJ1-4,TRBD1,CASSDPRDRAEKLFF,TGTGCCAGCAGTGACCCCCGGGACAGGGCTGAAAAACTGTTTTTT
few,TRBV6-1,TRBJ2-7,.,CASSEALGSRYEQYF,TGTGCCAGCAGTGAAGCCTTGGGGAGCCGGTACGAGCAGTACTTC
.,TRBV29-1,TRBJ1-2,TRBD1,CSARTGGNPYGYTF,TGCAGCGCCCGTACAGGGGGTAATCCCTATGGCTACACCTTC
.,TRBV29-1,TRBJ2-1,.,CSVSFRVRGNEQFF,TGCAGCGTTTCCTTCAGGGTAAGGGGGAATGAGCAGTTCTTC
.,TRBV25-1,TRBJ1-4,TRBD1,CASSDSGTGGAEKLFF,TGTGCCAGCAGTGATTCCGGGACAGGGGGAGCTGAAAAACTGTTTTTT
.,TRBV18,TRBJ2-1,TRBD1,CASSQEDRPNNEQFF,TGTGCCAGCTCACAAGAGGACAGGCCAAACAATGAGCAGTTCTTC
.,TRBV13,TRBJ2-4,TRBD2,CASSLYPGTSTTLAKNIQYF,TGTGCCAGCAGCTTATACCCCGGGACTAGTACTACTTTAGCCAAAAACATTCAGTACTTC
.,TRBV7-6,TRBJ2-5,TRBD2,CASSLASGGYETQYF,TGTGCCAGCAGCTTGGCTAGCGGGGGTTATGAGACCCAGTACTTC
once,TRBV5-4,TRBJ2-3,TRBD2,CASSLGSGGPRRGDTQYF,TGTGCCAGCAGCTTGGGTAGCGGGGGGCCTAGGAGAGGGGATACGCAGTATTTT
.,TRBV12-5,TRBJ2-1,.,CASGLGQGGVAEQFF,TGTGCTAGTGGTCTCGGACAGGGAGGGGTGGCTGAGCAGTTCTTC
.,TRBV5-1,TRBJ2-5,.,CASRSGTYETQYF,TGCGCCAGCAGGTCCGGGACTTACGAGACCCAGTACTTC
.,TRBV4-1,TRBJ1-6,TRBD1,CASSRQGSYNSPLHF,TGCGCCAGCAGCCGACAGGGCTCCTATAATTCACCCCTCCACTTT
once,TRBV29-1,TRBJ1-3,.,CSVRQGNTIYF,TGCAGCGTCCGACAGGGAAACACCATATATTTT
.,TRBV5-4,TRBJ2-5,.,CASSFPDGETQYF,TGTGCCAGCAGCTTCCCTGACGGGGAGACCCAGTACTTC
few,TRBV6-5,TRBJ2-3,TRBD1,CASSYSGGYTDTQYF,TGTGCCAGCAGTTACTCAGGGGGCTATACAGATACGCAGTATTTT
.,TRBV25-1,TRBJ2-1,TRBD1,CASSAPDRDSYNEQFF,TGTGCCAGCAGTGCCCCGGACAGGGACTCCTACAATGAGCAGTTCTTC
.,TRBV6-5,TRBJ2-1,.,CASSFLGASSYNEQFF,TGTGCCAGCAGTTTCCTGGGGGCGAGCTCCTACAATGAGCAGTTCTTC
.,TRBV5-4,TRBJ2-4,TRBD1,CASSLGLGQGAPFGKNIQYF,TGTGCCAGCAGCTTGGGCCTAGGACAGGGGGCTCCGTTTGGCAAAAACATTCAGTACTTC
.,TRBV4-1,TRBJ1-6,TRBD1,CASSQFQTGESSPLHF,TGCGCCAGCAGCCAATTTCAGACAGGGGAAAGTTCACCCCTCCACTTT
.,TRBV30,TRBJ1-1,.,CAWSVPVNTEAFF,TGTGCCTGGAGTGTACCAGTGAACACTGAAGCTTTCTTT
few,TRBV19,TRBJ2-5,.,CASSTGRQEVEETQYF,TGTGCCAGTAGTACTGGCCGACAGGAGGTCGAGGAGACCCAGTACTTC
once,TRBV6-5,TRBJ1-6,TRBD1,CASRPGQGYSPLHF,TGTGCCAGCAGGCCGGGACAGGGGTATTCACCCCTCCACTTT
.,TRBV30,TRBJ1-3,.,CAWSVSGGNTIYF,TGTGCCTGGAGTGTATCCGGTGGAAACACCATATATTTT
.,TRBV11-3,TRBJ2-5,TRBD1,CASSPRTGGGETQYF,TGTGCCAGCAGCCCACGGACAGGGGGCGGAGAGACCCAGTACTTC
.,TRBV19,TRBJ1-5,.,CASSIETGRNQPQHF,TGTGCCAGTAGTATAGAGACAGGCCGCAATCAGCCCCAGCATTTT
.,TRBV7-2,TRBJ1-1,.,CASSLDRVNTEAFF,TGTGCCAGCAGCTTAGACAGGGTGAACACTGAAGCTTTCTTT
.,TRBV10-2,TRBJ2-5,TRBD1,CASNRDREISEQYF,TGCGCCAGCAACCGGGACAGGGAGATCTCGGAGCAGTACTTC
.,TRBV7-2,TRBJ2-1,TRBD2,CASSLGGLAVSSYNEQFF,TGTGCCAGCAGCTTAGGAGGACTAGCGGTCAGCTCCTACAATGAGCAGTTCTTC
.,TRBV28,TRBJ1-2,TRBD1,CASSRAGTGAFNYGYTF,TGTGCCAGCAGCCGCGCCGGGACAGGGGCCTTTAACTATGGCTACACCTTC
.,TRBV6-5,TRBJ1-2,.,CASSDVGNNGYTF,TGTGCCAGCAGTGATGTCGGGAACAATGGCTACACCTTC
.,TRBV7-9,TRBJ1-5,.,CASSLDREKPQHF,TGTGCCAGCAGCTTAGACAGGGAGAAGCCCCAGCATTTT
.,TRBV13,TRBJ1-1,.,CASSLGDDTEAFF,TGTGCCAGCAGCTTGGGAGACGACACTGAAGCTTTCTTT
few,TRBV29-1,TRBJ2-3,.,CSVVRLAGTDTQYF,TGCAGCGTTGTCCGCCTGGCGGGCACAGATACGCAGTATTTT
.,TRBV11-1,TRBJ2-3,TRBD2,CASSSGAGGRTDTQYF,TGTGCCAGCAGCTCTGGAGCGGGGGGGCGCACAGATACGCAGTATTTT
.,TRBV6-5,TRBJ1-1,.,CASSYSGRLGTEAFF,TGTGCCAGCAGTTACTCGGGGCGGTTGGGCACTGAAGCTTTCTTT
.,TRBV7-8,TRBJ1-5,.,CASSLYRQASNQPQHF,TGTGCCAGCAGCTTATACCGACAGGCTAGCAATCAGCCCCAGCATTTT
.,TRBV4-3,TRBJ1-2,TRBD1,CASSQGALDRVRGYTF,TGCGCCAGCAGCCAAGGGGCCTTGGACAGGGTCCGTGGCTACACCTTC
few,TRBV19,TRBJ1-1,.,CATSWGENTEAFF,TGTGCCACCTCGTGGGGGGAGAACACTGAAGCTTTCTTT
.,TRBV6-5,TRBJ2-7,TRBD1,CASSYAGGVGEQYF,TGTGCCAGCAGTTACGCAGGGGGTGTCGGCGAGCAGTACTTC
medium-sized,TRBV6-5,TRBJ1-2,.,CASSRDINYGYTF,TGTGCCAGCAGCCGCGACATAAACTATGGCTACACCTTC
few,TRBV28,TRBJ1-5,.,CASSLSPGLGSLDQPQHF,TGTGCCAGCAGTTTATCTCCGGGGTTAGGTTCGTTGGATCAGCCCCAGCATTTT
.,TRBV5-1,TRBJ2-1,TRBD1,CASSEGQGLYNEQFF,TGCGCCAGCAGCGAGGGACAGGGCCTATACAATGAGCAGTTCTTC
.,TRBV5-6,TRBJ1-2,TRBD1,CASSFMGQIPTNYGYTF,TGTGCCAGCAGCTTTATGGGACAGATACCCACTAACTATGGCTACACCTTC
.,TRBV9,TRBJ1-4,TRBD1,CASSLTGQAGREKLFF,TGTGCCAGCAGCTTAACCGGACAGGCGGGGCGGGAAAAACTGTTTTTT
few,TRBV25-1,TRBJ2-2,.,CASSVLGGGPNGTGELFF,TGTGCCAGCAGTGTGTTAGGGGGTGGCCCAAACGGGACCGGGGAGCTGTTTTTT
.,TRBV7-9,TRBJ2-7,.,CASSLSPLYEQYF,TGTGCCAGCAGCTTATCCCCCCTTTACGAGCAGTACTTC
few,TRBV21-1,TRBJ2-7,.,CASKGQDPTGEQYF,TGTGCCAGCAAGGGACAGGATCCGACGGGGGAGCAGTACTTC
.,TRBV2,TRBJ2-5,TRBD1,CASTTGIQETQYF,TGTGCCAGCACGACAGGGATACAAGAGACCCAGTACTTC
.,TRBV10-1,TRBJ1-5,TRBD1,CASSEGQVLGYSNQPQHF,TGCGCCAGCAGTGAAGGACAGGTATTGGGGTATAGCAATCAGCCCCAGCATTTT
.,TRBV30,TRBJ2-1,TRBD2,CAWSPQAGVMNEQFF,TGTGCCTGGAGTCCCCAGGCGGGGGTTATGAATGAGCAGTTCTTC
once,TRBV4-1,TRBJ2-3,.,CASSQGDSGWGDTQYF,TGCGCCAGCAGCCAGGGGGACTCGGGTTGGGGAGATACGCAGTATTTT
once,TRBV11-2,TRBJ2-4,.,CASSSPTLAKNIQYF,TGTGCCAGCAGCTCGCCGACACTAGCCAAAAACATTCAGTACTTC
.,TRBV9,TRBJ1-1,TRBD1,CASSSRDSFTEAFF,TGTGCCAGCAGCTCGCGGGACAGTTTCACTGAAGCTTTCTTT
.,TRBV2,TRBJ2-3,.,CASSKRGQSTDTQYF,TGTGCCAGCAGTAAGAGGGGACAAAGCACAGATACGCAGTATTTT